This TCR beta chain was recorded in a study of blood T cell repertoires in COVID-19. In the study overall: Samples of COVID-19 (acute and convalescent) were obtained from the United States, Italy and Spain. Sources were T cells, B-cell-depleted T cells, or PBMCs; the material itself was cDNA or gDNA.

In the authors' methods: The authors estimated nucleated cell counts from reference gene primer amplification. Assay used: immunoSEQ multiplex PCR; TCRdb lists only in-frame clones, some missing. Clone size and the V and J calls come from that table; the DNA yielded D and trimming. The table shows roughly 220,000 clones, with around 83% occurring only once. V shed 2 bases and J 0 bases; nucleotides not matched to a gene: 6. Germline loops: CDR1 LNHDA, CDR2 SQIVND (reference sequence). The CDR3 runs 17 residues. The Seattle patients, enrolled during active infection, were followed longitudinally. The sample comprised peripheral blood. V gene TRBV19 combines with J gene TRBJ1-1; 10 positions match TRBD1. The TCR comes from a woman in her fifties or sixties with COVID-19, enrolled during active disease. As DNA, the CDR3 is TGTGCCAGTAGTATACCCGGACAGGGGGACATGAACACTGAAGCTTTCTTT. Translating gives CASSIPGQGDMNTEAFF.